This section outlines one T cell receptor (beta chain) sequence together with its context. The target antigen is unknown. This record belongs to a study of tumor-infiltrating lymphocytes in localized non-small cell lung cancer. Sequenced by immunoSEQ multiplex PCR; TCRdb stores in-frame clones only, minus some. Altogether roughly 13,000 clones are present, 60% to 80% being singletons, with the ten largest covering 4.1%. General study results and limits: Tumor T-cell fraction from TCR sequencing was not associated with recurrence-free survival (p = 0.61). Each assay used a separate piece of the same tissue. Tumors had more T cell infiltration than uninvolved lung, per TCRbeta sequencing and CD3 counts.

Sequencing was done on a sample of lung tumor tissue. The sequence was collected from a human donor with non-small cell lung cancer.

CDR3 sequence (DNA): TGTGCCTGGAGTGGAGGGTCGGGGAAGAACACTGAAGCTTTCTTT. Translated, it gives CAWSGGSGKNTEAFF. The rearrangement joins TRBV30 to TRBJ1-1; no clear D gene. The germline gives CDR1 GTSNPN, CDR2 SVGIG (reference sequence). The CDR3 length is 15 residues. Trimming removed 1 base at V and 1 base at J, with 13 bases between.